The entry below gives a single TCR beta chain sequence along with its context. The table came from immunoSEQ multiplex PCR; TCRdb's copy has only in-frame clones and leaves some out. The data show tens of thousands of clones, with 70% to 90% seen just once and 15% to 18% held by the top ten. This record comes from a study of glioma-infiltrating T cells after dendritic cell vaccination. Across the study: Between about 2002 and 2012, patients got autologous tumor lysate-pulsed dendritic cell vaccines.

Unmatched junction bases numbered 12, after V lost 6 bases and J lost 5 bases. Germline V gene data show CDR1 as MDHEN and CDR2 as SYDVKM. The CDR3 is 16 amino acids. The specimen was blood, collected before dendritic cell vaccination. The rearrangement joins TRBV28 to TRBJ1-5; TRBD1 matches 8 bases. This TCR was recovered from a human donor with glioblastoma. This chain's CDR3 is CASSQLGQVGDQPQHF. CDR3 coding DNA: TGTGCCAGCAGCCAACTGGGACAGGTGGGGGATCAGCCCCAGCATTTT.